Shown below are 12 T cell receptor beta chains from a single sample sequenced in a study of T cells in Graves' hyperthyroidism and ophthalmopathy. Amplified TCR beta CDR3 regions derived from RNA transcripts. First-round RT-PCR with HTBI primers amplified the TCR CDR3 region. TCRdb processed the multiplex PCR reads anew with MiXCR; each CDR3 protein has one entry. The sample has fewer than 600,000 distinct CDR3 sequences; around 15% are singletons. The specimen sequenced was blood. The receptor source for this set is a woman aged 40 to 49 with Graves' hyperthyroidism.

V gene TRBV19 combines with J gene TRBJ1-4; D remains ambiguous. CDR3 length: 16 amino acids. V was pared by 5 bases and J by 2 bases, with 15 bases between. CDR1 and CDR2 from the germline V gene are LNHDA and SQIVND (reference sequence). The CDR3 DNA reads as TGTGCCAGTAGTCCCTTTAGTGTATCGACTAATGAAAAACTGTTTTTT. It yields the protein CASSPFSVSTNEKLFF.

CDR3 bases: TGTGCCAGCAGCCCACTGATTGGACTAGCGGGAGGTAGAAACACCGGGGAGCTGTTTTTT. Its protein is CASSPLIGLAGGRNTGELFF. The J gene is TRBJ2-2, the V gene TRBV7-9; the match to TRBD2 covers 14 bases. This CDR3 has 20 residues. The V and J ends lost 5 bases and 2 bases, in that order; junction bases with no gene match: 13. Germline V lookup: CDR1 SEHNR, CDR2 FQNEAQ (reference sequence). The entire variable domain, with the rest obtained from reference TRBV7-9 and TRBJ2-2, is as follows: DTGVSQNPRHKITKRGQNVTFRCDPISEHNRLYWYRQTLGQGPEFLTYFQNEAQLEKSRLLSDRFSAERPKGSFSTLEIQRTEQGDSAMYLCASSPLIGLAGGRNTGELFFGEGSRLTVL.

The rearrangement uses TRBV11-2 and TRBJ2-3; 9 bases agree with TRBD2. This CDR3 has 15 residues. The V gene end was trimmed by 3 bases and the J gene end by 4 bases; junction bases not matched to a gene: 5. CDR1 is SGHAT and CDR2 is FQNNGV in the germline V gene. CDR3 DNA sequence: TGTGCCAGCAGCTTTAGCGGGAGTCATTCAGATACGCAGTATTTT. Translation: CASSFSGSHSDTQYF.

This clonotype was counted at least ten times. This chain links TRBV30 with TRBJ1-5, with D perhaps matching TRBD1 (6 bases). The CDR3 loop spans 15 amino acids. V was cut by 7 bases and J by 3 bases, with 19 bases left in between. Germline V CDR1 and CDR2: GTSNPN, SVGIG (reference sequence). The chain's CDR3 is CAYRGGGEVNQPQHF. In DNA form, the CDR3 reads TGTGCCTACCGAGGGGGAGGAGAGGTCAATCAGCCCCAGCATTTT.

With respect to this clonotype: Since a much larger clone is just one base distant, this may be a read error. J is TRBJ2-3 and V is TRBV4-2; TRBD2 agrees at 9 bases. V was clipped by 1 base and J by 4 bases; unmatched bases: 6. Germline V gene lookup returns CDR1 LGHNA and CDR2 YNFKEQ. CDR3 length: 16 amino acids. The CDR3 protein is CASSQVTLAGADTQYF. In nucleotides, the CDR3 is TGTGCCAGCAGCCAAGTGACCTTAGCGGGAGCAGATACGCAGTATTTT.

This clonotype was counted many times. Mismatch with germline at one junction end may stem from a read error. The genes are TRBV11-3 and TRBJ2-5; 7 bases fit TRBD2. The CDR3 length is 13 residues. Germline-derived CDR1 and CDR2 are SGHNT and YENEEA. The CDR3 region is CASSTPGVGREDF. In nucleotides, the CDR3 is TGTGCCAGCAGCACACCCGGGGTTGGACGGGAGGACTTC.

The table lists this clonotype with many counts. The V gene is TRBV11-2, the J gene TRBJ2-2; 7 nucleotides line up with TRBD2. The CDR3 contains 17 residues. Germline trimming cut 7 bases from V and 4 bases from J; bases unmatched to any gene: 15. Germline loops: CDR1 SGHAT, CDR2 FQNNGV. CDR3: CASTPAMGRGITGELFF. CDR3 nucleotides: TGTGCCAGCACCCCGGCCATGGGGAGGGGTATCACCGGGGAGCTGTTTTTT.

In this sample, this clonotype turned up many times. The chain has TRBV28 and TRBJ2-3; D is uncertain. The V gene lost 5 bases and the J gene lost 2 bases, with 5 bases spanning the gap. Germline CDR1 reads MDHEN; CDR2 reads SYDVKM. CDR3 size: 12 residues. The CDR3 sequence is CASSTTTDTQYF. The CDR3 region has the DNA TGTGCCAGCAGTACGACCACAGATACGCAGTATTTT.

This clonotype has ten or more counts. The rearrangement uses TRBV2 and TRBJ1-5; D is perhaps TRBD1 (5 bases). There are 13 residues in the CDR3. Trimming stripped 7 bases from V and 0 bases from J, with 7 bases between. The germline CDR1 and CDR2 sequences are SNHLY and FYNNEI. Here the CDR3 reads CASIRDSNQPQHF. In DNA, the CDR3 is TGTGCCAGCATCAGGGATAGCAATCAGCCCCAGCATTTT.

This clonotype was counted ten times or more. The CDR3 spells CSGTSGGPYNEQFF. CDR3 DNA sequence: TGCAGCGGGACTAGCGGGGGCCCCTACAATGAGCAGTTCTTC. V gene TRBV29-1 combines with J gene TRBJ2-1, with 13 bases lining up with TRBD2. This CDR3 comprises 14 residues. Germline-derived CDR1 and CDR2 are SQVTM and ANQGSEA. The V segment lost 7 bases and the J segment 2 bases; nucleotides outside the gene matches: 2.

V is TRBV4-1 and J is TRBJ2-7; tentatively, D is TRBD1 (6 bases). Trimming took 1 base from V and 1 from J, leaving 8 bases between them. Germline CDR1 and CDR2: MGHRA and YSYEKL. The CDR3 loop spans 14 amino acids. The CDR3 bases are TGCGCCAGCAGCCAAGGGGACATTTCCTACGAGCAGTACTTC. Translating it yields CASSQGDISYEQYF.

A single count supports this clonotype. The CDR3: CATSRDTRLAGGNEQFF. In DNA, the CDR3 is TGTGCCACCAGCAGAGATACTAGACTAGCGGGGGGTAATGAGCAGTTCTTC. V usage is TRBV15 and J usage is TRBJ2-1; the match to TRBD2 covers 13 bases. The germline V gene has CDR1 LNHNV and CDR2 YYDKDF (reference sequence). Trimming removed 0 bases from V and 7 bases from J; junction bases left unmatched: 6. This CDR3 comprises 17 residues.